This record concerns one T cell receptor (beta chain) sequence. Its matching antigen is unknown. These data belong to a study of cytomegalovirus exposure and HLA in healthy donors. Study observations and caveats: The classifier was said to identify cytomegalovirus status with high specificity and sensitivity. A link between a missense DCLRE1C variant and TCR beta V- and J-gene trimming emerged from a later analysis.

There are 18 residues in the CDR3. The PCR had 60 Vbeta and 13 Jbeta primers. Assay used: immunoSEQ multiplex PCR; TCRdb lists only in-frame clones, some missing. Altogether 95,000 to 150,000 clones are present, 70% to 80% being singletons, with the ten largest covering around 2.7%. The sequence derives from a woman in her forties in good health and CMV-seropositive. Sample: PBMCs. The chain uses TRBV21-1 and TRBJ1-1. TRBV21-1 is a pseudogene locus. The CDR3 nucleotides read TGTGCCAGCAGCCCCATCCTAGGCGGAGGGGCGTTGAACACTGAAGCTTTCTTT. Amino acids: CASSPILGGGALNTEAFF.